This T cell receptor beta chain comes out of a study of blood T cells in healthy people across ages. This CDR3 region has 15 residues. Germline CDR1 reads MGHRA; CDR2 reads YSYEKL. The sample holds one count of this clonotype. Germline is not matched at one junction end, which may reflect a read error. For the second PCR, which ran for about 6 to 11 cycles, a sample-barcoded 5' primer and a J-beta primer mix were used. Each CDR3 protein is one row after TCRdb ran MiXCR on the 5' RACE reads. The data hold about 1.8 million distinct CDR3 sequences, with less than 50% observed a single time. V is TRBV4-1 and J is TRBJ1-5; a weak D match, TRBD1 (5 bases). This TCR came from a woman in her 40s in good health. The sequencing sample was made of blood. The CDR3: CASSQAYRLNQPRHF. The DNA of the CDR3 is TGCGCCAGCAGCCAGGCGTACAGGCTCAATCAGCCCCGGCATTTT.